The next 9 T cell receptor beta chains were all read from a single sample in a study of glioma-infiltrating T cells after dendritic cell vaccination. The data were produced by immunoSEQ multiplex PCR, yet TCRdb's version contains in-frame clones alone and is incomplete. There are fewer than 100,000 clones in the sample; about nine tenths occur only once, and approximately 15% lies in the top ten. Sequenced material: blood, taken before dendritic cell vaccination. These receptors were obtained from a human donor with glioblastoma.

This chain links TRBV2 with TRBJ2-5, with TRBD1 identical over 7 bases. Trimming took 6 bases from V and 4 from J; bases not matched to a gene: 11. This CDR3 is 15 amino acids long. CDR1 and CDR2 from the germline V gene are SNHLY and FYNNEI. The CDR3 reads CASRATGAGRETQYF. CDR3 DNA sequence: TGTGCCAGCAGGGCAACAGGGGCGGGCAGAGAGACCCAGTACTTC. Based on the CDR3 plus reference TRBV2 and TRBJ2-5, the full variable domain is EPEVTQTPSHQVTQMGQEVILRCVPISNHLYFYWYRQILGQKVEFLVSFYNNEISEKSEIFDDQFSVERPDGSNFTLKIRSTKLEDSAMYFCASRATGAGRETQYFGPGTRLLVL.

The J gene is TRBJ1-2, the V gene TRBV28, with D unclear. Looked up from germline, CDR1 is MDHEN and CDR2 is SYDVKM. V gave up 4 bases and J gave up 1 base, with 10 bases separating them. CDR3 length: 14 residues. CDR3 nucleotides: TGTGCCAGCAGTTCTGCGGGGATTAACTATGGCTACACCTTC. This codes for CASSSAGINYGYTF.

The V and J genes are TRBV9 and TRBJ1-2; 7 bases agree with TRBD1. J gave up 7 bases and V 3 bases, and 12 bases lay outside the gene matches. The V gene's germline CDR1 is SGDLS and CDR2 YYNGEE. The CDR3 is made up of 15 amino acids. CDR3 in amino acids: CASSEQGTTYRGYTF. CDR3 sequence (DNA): TGTGCCAGCAGCGAACAGGGGACCACTTATCGTGGCTACACCTTC.

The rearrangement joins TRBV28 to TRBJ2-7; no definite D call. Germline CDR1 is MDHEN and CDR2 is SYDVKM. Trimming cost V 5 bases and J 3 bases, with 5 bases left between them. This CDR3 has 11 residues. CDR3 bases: TGTGCCAGCAGTCCACACTACGAGCAGTACTTC. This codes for CASSPHYEQYF.

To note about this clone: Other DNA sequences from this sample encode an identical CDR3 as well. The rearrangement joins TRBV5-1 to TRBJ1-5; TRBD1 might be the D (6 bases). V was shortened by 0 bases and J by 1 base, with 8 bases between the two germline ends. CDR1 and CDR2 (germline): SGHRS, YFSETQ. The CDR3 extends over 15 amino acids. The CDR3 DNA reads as TGCGCCAGCAGCTTGGGGACAGAAAGCAATCAGCCCCAGCATTTT. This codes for CASSLGTESNQPQHF. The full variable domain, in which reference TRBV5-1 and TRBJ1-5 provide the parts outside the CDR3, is KAGVTQTPRYLIKTRGQQVTLSCSPISGHRSVSWYQQTPGQGLQFLFEYFSETQRNKGNFPGRFSGRQFSNSRSEMNVSTLELGDSALYLCASSLGTESNQPQHFGDGTRLSIL.

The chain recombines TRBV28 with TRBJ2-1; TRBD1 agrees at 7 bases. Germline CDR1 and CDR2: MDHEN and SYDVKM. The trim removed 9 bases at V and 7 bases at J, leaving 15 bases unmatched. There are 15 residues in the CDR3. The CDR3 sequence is CASDSRTGTDNEQFF. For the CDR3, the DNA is TGTGCCAGTGATTCTAGGACCGGGACAGATAATGAGCAGTTCTTC.

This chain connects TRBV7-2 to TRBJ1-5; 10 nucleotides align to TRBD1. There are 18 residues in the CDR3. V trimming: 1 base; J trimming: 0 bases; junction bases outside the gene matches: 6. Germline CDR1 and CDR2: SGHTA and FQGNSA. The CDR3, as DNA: TGTGCCAGCAGCTTAGTAGCGGGGACAGGGGTTAGCAATCAGCCCCAGCATTTT. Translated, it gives CASSLVAGTGVSNQPQHF. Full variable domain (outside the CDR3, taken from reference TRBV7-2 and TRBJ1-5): GAGVSQSPSNKVTEKGKDVELRCDPISGHTALYWYRQSLGQGLEFLIYFQGNSAPDKSGLPSDRFSAERTGGSVSTLTIQRTQQEDSAVYLCASSLVAGTGVSNQPQHFGDGTRLSIL.

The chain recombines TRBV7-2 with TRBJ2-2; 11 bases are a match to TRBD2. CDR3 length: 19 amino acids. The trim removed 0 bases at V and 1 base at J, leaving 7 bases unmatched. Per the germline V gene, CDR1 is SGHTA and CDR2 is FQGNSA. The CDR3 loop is CASSLAPLAGGGNTGELFF. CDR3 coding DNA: TGTGCCAGCAGCTTAGCGCCCCTAGCGGGGGGAGGGAACACCGGGGAGCTGTTTTTT.

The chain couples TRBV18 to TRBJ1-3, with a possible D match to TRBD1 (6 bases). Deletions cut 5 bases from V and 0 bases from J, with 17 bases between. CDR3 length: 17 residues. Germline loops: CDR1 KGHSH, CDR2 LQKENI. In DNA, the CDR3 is TGTGCCAGCTCATCATCAGGGGCAGCGAGCTCTGGAAACACCATATATTTT. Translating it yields CASSSSGAASSGNTIYF. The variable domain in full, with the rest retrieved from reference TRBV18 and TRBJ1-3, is NAGVMQNPRHLVRRRGQEARLRCSPMKGHSHVYWYRQLPEEGLKFMVYLQKENIIDESGMPKERFSAEFPKEGPSILRIQQVVRGDSAAYFCASSSSGAASSGNTIYFGEGSWLTVV.